This T cell receptor (beta chain) was sequenced for a study of breast tumors, draining lymph nodes, adjacent tissues. The CDR3 has 11 residues. The V end lost 3 bases, the J end lost 6 bases, and 5 bases lay between the germline ends. CDR1 DFQATT and CDR2 SNEGSKA come from the germline V gene (reference sequence). This clonotype has a count of ten or more. TCRdb fed the multiplex PCR reads into MiXCR, producing one record per CDR3 protein. The repertoire holds about 300,000 distinct CDR3 sequences, with 30% as singletons. Samples came from axillary lymph nodes draining the breast cancer. V is TRBV20-1 and J is TRBJ2-2; unclear D gene. The TCR was taken from a female donor with breast cancer. Some clones in this sample may be carry-over from other donors' samples. Source material: axillary lymph node tissue. The CDR3 loop is CSARTAGELFF. The CDR3 nucleotides are TGCAGTGCTAGGACCGCCGGGGAGCTGTTTTTT.